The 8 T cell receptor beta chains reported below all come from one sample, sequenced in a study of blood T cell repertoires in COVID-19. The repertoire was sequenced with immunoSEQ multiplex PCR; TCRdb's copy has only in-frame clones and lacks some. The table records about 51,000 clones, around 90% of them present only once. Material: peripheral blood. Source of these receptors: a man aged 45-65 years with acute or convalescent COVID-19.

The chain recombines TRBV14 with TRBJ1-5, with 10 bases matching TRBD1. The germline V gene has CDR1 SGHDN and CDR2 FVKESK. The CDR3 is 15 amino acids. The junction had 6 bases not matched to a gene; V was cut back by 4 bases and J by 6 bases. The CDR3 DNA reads TGTGCCAGCAGCCCCCCGGGACAGGGGACTCAGCCCCAGCATTTT. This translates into CASSPPGQGTQPQHF.

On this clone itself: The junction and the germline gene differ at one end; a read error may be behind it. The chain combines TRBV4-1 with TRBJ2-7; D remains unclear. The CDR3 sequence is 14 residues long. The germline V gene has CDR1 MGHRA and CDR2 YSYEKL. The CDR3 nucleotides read TGCGCCAGTAGCCAAGGAGACACCGCCTACGAGCAGTACTTC. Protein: CASSQGDTAYEQYF.

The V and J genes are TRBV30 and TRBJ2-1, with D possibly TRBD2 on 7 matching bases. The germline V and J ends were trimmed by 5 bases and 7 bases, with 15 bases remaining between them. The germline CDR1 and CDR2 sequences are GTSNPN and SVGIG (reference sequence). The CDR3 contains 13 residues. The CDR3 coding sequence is TGTGCCTGGGTATGGGGGGGCAGGAATGAGCAGTTCTTC. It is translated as CAWVWGGRNEQFF.

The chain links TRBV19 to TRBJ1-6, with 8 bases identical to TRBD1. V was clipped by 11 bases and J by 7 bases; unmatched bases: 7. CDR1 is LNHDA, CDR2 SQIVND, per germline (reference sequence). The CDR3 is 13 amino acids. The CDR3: CASDRGSNSPLHF. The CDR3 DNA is TGTGCCTCTGACAGGGGATCAAATTCACCCCTCCACTTT.

CDR3 in DNA: TGTGCCAGCAGCATGACTAGCGGGGGGGCCGCACAGTTCTTC. Amino acid sequence: CASSMTSGGAAQFF. The chain couples TRBV5-6 to TRBJ2-1; 14 bases align to TRBD2. V trimming: 4 bases; J trimming: 13 bases; junction bases outside the gene matches: 7. The germline V gene has CDR1 SGHDT and CDR2 YYEEEE. The CDR3 has 14 amino acids. Complete variable domain (other parts from reference TRBV5-6 and TRBJ2-1): DAGVTQSPTHLIKTRGQQVTLRCSPKSGHDTVSWYQQALGQGPQFIFQYYEEEERQRGNFPDRFSGHQFPNYSSELNVNALLLGDSALYLCASSMTSGGAAQFFGPGTRLTVL.

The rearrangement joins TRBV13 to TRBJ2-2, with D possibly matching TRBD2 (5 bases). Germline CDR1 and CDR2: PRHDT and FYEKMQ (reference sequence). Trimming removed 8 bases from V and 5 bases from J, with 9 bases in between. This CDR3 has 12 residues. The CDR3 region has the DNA TGTGCCAGCTCCTGGAGGACCGGGGAGCTGTTTTTT. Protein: CASSWRTGELFF.

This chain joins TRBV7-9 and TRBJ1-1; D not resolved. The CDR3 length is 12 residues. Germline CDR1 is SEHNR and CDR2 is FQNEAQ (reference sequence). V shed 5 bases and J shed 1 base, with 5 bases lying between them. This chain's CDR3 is CASSEANTEAFF. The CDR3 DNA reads TGTGCCAGCAGCGAAGCGAACACTGAAGCTTTCTTT. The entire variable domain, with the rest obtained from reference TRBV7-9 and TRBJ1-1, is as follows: DTGVSQNPRHKITKRGQNVTFRCDPISEHNRLYWYRQTLGQGPEFLTYFQNEAQLEKSRLLSDRFSAERPKGSFSTLEIQRTEQGDSAMYLCASSEANTEAFFGQGTRLTVV.

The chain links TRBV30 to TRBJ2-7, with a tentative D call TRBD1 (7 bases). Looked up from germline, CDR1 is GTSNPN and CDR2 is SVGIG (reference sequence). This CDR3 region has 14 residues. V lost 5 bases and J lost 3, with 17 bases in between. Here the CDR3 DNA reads TGTGCCTGGTCGGGGGCAGGGGGTATCTACGAGCAGTACTTC. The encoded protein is CAWSGAGGIYEQYF.